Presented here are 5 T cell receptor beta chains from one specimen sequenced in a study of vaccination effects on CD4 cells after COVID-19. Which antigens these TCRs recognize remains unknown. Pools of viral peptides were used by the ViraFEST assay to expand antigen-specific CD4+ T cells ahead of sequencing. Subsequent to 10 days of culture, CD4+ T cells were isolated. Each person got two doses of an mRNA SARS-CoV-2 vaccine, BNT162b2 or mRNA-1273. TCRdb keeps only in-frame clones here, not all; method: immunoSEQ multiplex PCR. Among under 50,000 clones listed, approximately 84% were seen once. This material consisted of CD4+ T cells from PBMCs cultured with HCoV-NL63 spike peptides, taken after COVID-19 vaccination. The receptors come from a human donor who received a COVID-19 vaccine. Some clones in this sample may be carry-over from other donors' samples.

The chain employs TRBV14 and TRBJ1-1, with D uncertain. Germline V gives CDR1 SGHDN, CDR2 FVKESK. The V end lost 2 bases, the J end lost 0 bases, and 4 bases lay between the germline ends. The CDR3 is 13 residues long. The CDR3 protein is CASSQWVNTEAFF. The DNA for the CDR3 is TGTGCCAGCAGCCAATGGGTGAACACTGAAGCTTTCTTT.

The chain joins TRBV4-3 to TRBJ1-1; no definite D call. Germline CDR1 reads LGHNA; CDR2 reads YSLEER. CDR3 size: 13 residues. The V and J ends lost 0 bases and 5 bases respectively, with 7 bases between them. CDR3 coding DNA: TGCGCCAGCAGCCAAGATGGGTGGACTGAAGCTTTCTTT. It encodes CASSQDGWTEAFF.

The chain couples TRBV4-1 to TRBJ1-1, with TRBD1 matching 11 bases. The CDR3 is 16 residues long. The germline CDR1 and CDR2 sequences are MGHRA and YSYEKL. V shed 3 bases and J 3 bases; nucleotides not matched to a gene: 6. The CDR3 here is CASSHRGTGGYTEAFF. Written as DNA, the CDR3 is TGCGCCAGCAGCCATCGTGGGACAGGGGGGTACACTGAAGCTTTCTTT.

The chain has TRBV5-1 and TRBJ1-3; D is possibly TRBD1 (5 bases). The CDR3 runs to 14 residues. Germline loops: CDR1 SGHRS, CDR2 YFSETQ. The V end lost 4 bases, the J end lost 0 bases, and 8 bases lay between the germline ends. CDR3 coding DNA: TGCGCCAGCAGCCCAGGGAGCTCTGGAAACACCATATATTTT. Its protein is CASSPGSSGNTIYF.

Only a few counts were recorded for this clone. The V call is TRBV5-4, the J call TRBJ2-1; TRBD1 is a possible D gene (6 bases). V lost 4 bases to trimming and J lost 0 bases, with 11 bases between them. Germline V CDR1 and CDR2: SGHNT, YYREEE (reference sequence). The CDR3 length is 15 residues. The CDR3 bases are TGTGCCAGCAGCACGGACAGAAGCTCCTACAATGAGCAGTTCTTC. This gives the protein CASSTDRSSYNEQFF.